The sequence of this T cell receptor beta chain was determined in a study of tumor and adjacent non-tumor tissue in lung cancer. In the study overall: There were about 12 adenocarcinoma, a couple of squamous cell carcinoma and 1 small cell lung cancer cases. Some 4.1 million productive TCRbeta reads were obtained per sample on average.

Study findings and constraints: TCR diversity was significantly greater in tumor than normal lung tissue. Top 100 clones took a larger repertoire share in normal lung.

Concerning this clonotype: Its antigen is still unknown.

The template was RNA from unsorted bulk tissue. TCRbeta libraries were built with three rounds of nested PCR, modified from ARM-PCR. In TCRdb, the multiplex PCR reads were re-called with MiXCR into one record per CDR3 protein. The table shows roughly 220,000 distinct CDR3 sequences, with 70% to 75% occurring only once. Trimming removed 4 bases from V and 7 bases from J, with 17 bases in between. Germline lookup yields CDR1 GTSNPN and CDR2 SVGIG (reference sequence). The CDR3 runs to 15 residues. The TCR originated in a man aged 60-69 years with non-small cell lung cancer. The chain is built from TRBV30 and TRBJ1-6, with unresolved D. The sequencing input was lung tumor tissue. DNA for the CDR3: TGTGCCTGGAACTGGCGTCCGGGGAAAAATTCACCCCTCCACTTT. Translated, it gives CAWNWRPGKNSPLHF.